This is a list of T cell receptor beta chains from one sample in a study of CD8 T cells in ankylosing spondylitis. TCRdb independently ran MiXCR on the 5' RACE reads; one entry per CDR3 protein. The repertoire consists of around 250,000 distinct CDR3 sequences, with approximately 12% occurring once and the leading ten covering around 7%. The source material was blood, either unsorted or a sorted T cell fraction (not recorded which). All receptors come from a male donor with ankylosing spondylitis or in good health (not recorded which). The CDR3 runs from the conserved cysteine through the conserved F or W. Fields, in order: J gene, clone size, D gene, V gene, CDR3 protein, CDR3 DNA. A D gene is named only where the DNA matches it firmly. Expanded clones get a size class; other rows say once, few or many, or leave the size out.

>TRBJ1-2|many|NA|TRBV7-2
CASSSPEGYTF
TGTGCCAGCAGCTCACCGGAAGGCTACACCTTC
>TRBJ1-1|many|NA|TRBV19
CASHVVGGTEAFF
TGTGCCAGCCACGTCGTCGGGGGGACTGAAGCTTTCTTT
>TRBJ1-1|many|TRBD1|TRBV6-1
CASSGGQGVTEAFF
TGTGCCAGCAGTGGCGGACAGGGGGTCACTGAAGCTTTCTTT
>TRBJ2-2|few|TRBD2|TRBV7-6
CASSYTLLADEGEPFF
TGTGCCAGCAGCTATACATTACTAGCGGACGAAGGGGAGCCGTTTTTT
>TRBJ2-7|many|NA|TRBV27
CASSLQGLNYEQYF
TGTGCCAGCAGTTTACAGGGACTTAACTACGAGCAGTACTTC
>TRBJ2-2|NA|TRBD2|TRBV9
CASSPRPRLAGTEIGELLF
TGTGCCAGCAGCCCCAGGCCTAGACTAGCGGGAACCGAGATCGGGGAGCTGTTATTT
>TRBJ2-1|NA|NA|TRBV6-1
CASSVNEQFF
TGTGCCAGCAGTGTCAATGAGCAGTTCTTC
>TRBJ2-1|few|TRBD1|TRBV29-1
CSGDRGVSKQFF
TGCAGCGGGGACAGGGGAGTAAGTAAGCAGTTCTTC
>TRBJ1-3|NA|TRBD1|TRBV10-3
CAISMTGSGNTIYF
TGTGCCATCAGTATGACAGGGTCTGGAAACACCATATATTTT
>TRBJ1-1|many|TRBD1|TRBV5-1
CASRKGGATEAFF
TGCGCCAGCAGAAAAGGGGGCGCGACTGAAGCTTTCTTT
>TRBJ2-2|few|TRBD1|TRBV5-1
CASSVGQGLTGELFF
TGCGCCAGCAGCGTGGGACAGGGGCTCACCGGGGAGCTGTTTTTT
>TRBJ2-4|many|NA|TRBV11-2
CASSSDSLRNIQYF
TGTGCCAGCAGCTCCGATAGTCTAAGGAACATTCAGTACTTC
>TRBJ1-1|many|TRBD1|TRBV10-3
CAIKRDRGNTEAFF
TGTGCCATCAAAAGGGACAGGGGGAACACTGAAGCTTTCTTT
>TRBJ1-3|many|NA|TRBV25-1
CATRAPASSGNTIYF
TGTGCCACCCGGGCCCCGGCATCCTCCGGAAACACCATATATTTT
>TRBJ2-2|many|TRBD2|TRBV24-1
CATSDLTAGDTGELFF
TGTGCCACCAGTGATTTAACGGCGGGAGACACCGGGGAGCTGTTTTTT
>TRBJ2-4|many|NA|TRBV5-1
CASRPRPKENIQYF
TGCGCCAGCAGACCCAGACCTAAAGAAAACATTCAGTACTTC
>TRBJ1-3|few|NA|TRBV18
CASSPGSSGNTIYF
TGTGCCAGCTCACCGGGGAGCTCTGGAAACACCATATATTTT
>TRBJ1-1|many|NA|TRBV20-1
CSARTVNTEAFF
TGCAGTGCTAGGACGGTGAACACTGAAGCTTTCTTT
>TRBJ2-5|few|TRBD1|TRBV19
CASSRGTGGEETQYF
TGTGCCAGTAGTAGGGGGACAGGGGGCGAAGAGACCCAGTACTTC
>TRBJ2-3|many|TRBD2|TRBV6-5
CASSSPSGGRDTDTQYF
TGTGCCAGCAGTTCCCCGAGCGGGGGGCGTGACACAGATACGCAGTATTTT
>TRBJ2-4|NA|TRBD2|TRBV7-8
CASSEREAAKNTQYF
TGTGCCAGCTCTGAACGGGAGGCGGCCAAAAACACTCAGTACTTC
>TRBJ2-1|many|NA|TRBV12-3/TRBV12-4
CASSLGGEQFF
TGTGCCAGCAGTTTAGGGGGTGAGCAGTTCTTC
>TRBJ2-1|many|NA|TRBV5-5
CASSLFEAFDEQFF
TGTGCCAGCAGCTTATTCGAAGCGTTCGATGAGCAGTTCTTC
>TRBJ2-1|many|NA|TRBV12-3/TRBV12-4
CASSLAGVFDEQFF
TGTGCCAGCAGTTTAGCGGGAGTATTTGATGAGCAGTTCTTC
>TRBJ2-1|few|TRBD2|TRBV6-5
CASSYAGGAGMDEQFF
TGTGCCAGCAGTTACGCGGGAGGAGCGGGGATGGATGAGCAGTTCTTC
>TRBJ2-7|many|TRBD1|TRBV5-1
CASSSTGGVYEQYF
TGCGCCAGCAGCTCGACAGGGGGCGTCTACGAGCAGTACTTC
>TRBJ2-1|many|NA|TRBV24-1
CATSDLPTGRGQFF
TGTGCCACCAGTGATTTGCCAACAGGGCGCGGGCAGTTCTTC
>TRBJ1-6|many|NA|TRBV5-1
CASSLAGNSPLHF
TGCGCCAGCAGCTTGGCCGGGAATTCACCCCTCCACTTT
>TRBJ2-3|many|TRBD2|TRBV11-1
CASSSGLAGVSDTQYF
TGTGCCAGCAGCTCTGGACTAGCGGGAGTGTCGGATACGCAGTATTTT
>TRBJ2-1|few|NA|TRBV7-2
CASSLRVGGSYNEQFF
TGTGCCAGCAGCCTCAGGGTGGGGGGCTCCTACAATGAGCAGTTCTTC
>TRBJ2-2|many|TRBD1|TRBV25-1
CASSDLRRDRADTGELFF
TGTGCCAGCAGTGATCTCCGACGGGACAGGGCGGACACCGGGGAGCTGTTTTTT
>TRBJ2-2|many|TRBD1|TRBV5-1
CASRGQVGTGELFF
TGCGCCAGCCGGGGACAGGTCGGAACCGGGGAGCTGTTTTTT
>TRBJ1-5|many|NA|TRBV20-1
CSAREGNREGQPQHF
TGCAGTGCTAGAGAGGGTAACAGGGAGGGACAGCCCCAGCATTTT
>TRBJ2-7|many|NA|TRBV5-1
CASSLSGGSSYEQYF
TGCGCCAGCAGCTTAAGTGGAGGTTCCTCCTACGAGCAGTACTTC
>TRBJ2-5|NA|NA|TRBV7-9
CASSLTGAGETQYF
TGTGCCAGCAGCTTAACGGGGGCCGGGGAGACCCAGTACTTC
>TRBJ1-2|many|TRBD1|TRBV20-1
CSAHRQGVGYGYTF
TGCAGTGCTCACCGACAGGGGGTTGGCTATGGCTACACCTTC
>TRBJ2-1|NA|TRBD2|TRBV4-2
CASSQTSGDSNEQFF
TGTGCCAGCAGCCAAACTAGCGGGGACTCCAATGAGCAGTTCTTC
>TRBJ2-3|many|TRBD1|TRBV5-1
CASSPGTGGADTQYF
TGCGCCAGCAGCCCCGGGACAGGGGGCGCGGATACGCAGTATTTT
>TRBJ2-5|few|NA|TRBV24-1
CATSLGETQYF
TGTGCCACCAGTCTAGGGGAGACCCAGTACTTC
>TRBJ2-1|few|TRBD2|TRBV4-2
CASSAPYPPSGGILNNEQFF
TGTGCCAGCAGCGCACCCTACCCCCCTAGCGGGGGGATTCTGAACAATGAGCAGTTCTTC
>TRBJ1-2|NA|NA|TRBV7-9
CASSREVGGYTF
TGTGCCAGCAGCCGTGAGGTTGGCGGCTACACCTTC
>TRBJ2-3|NA|TRBD2|TRBV5-1
CASSGRLAGGPGDTQYF
TGCGCCAGCAGCGGTAGACTAGCGGGAGGGCCGGGAGATACGCAGTATTTT
>TRBJ2-1|many|NA|TRBV29-1
CSVKDRSSYNEQFF
TGCAGCGTGAAAGACAGGAGCTCCTACAATGAGCAGTTCTTC
>TRBJ2-7|many|TRBD2|TRBV5-1
CASSPTSGRIGEQYF
TGCGCCAGCAGCCCTACTAGCGGGAGGATTGGCGAGCAGTACTTC
>TRBJ1-5|few|NA|TRBV7-9
CASSPGLAGTAEPQHF
TGTGCCAGCAGCCCCGGATTAGCCGGGACCGCGGAGCCCCAGCATTTT
>TRBJ1-1|many|NA|TRBV20-1
CSARTGREANTEAFF
TGCAGTGCTAGAACGGGACGGGAGGCGAACACTGAAGCTTTCTTT
>TRBJ2-7|many|NA|TRBV15
CATSRDYGREQYF
TGTGCCACCAGCAGAGATTACGGGCGCGAGCAGTACTTC
>TRBJ1-4|many|TRBD1|TRBV5-1
CASSTGQGGKTNEKLFF
TGCGCCAGCAGCACCGGACAGGGGGGGAAGACTAATGAAAAACTGTTTTTT
>TRBJ1-2|NA|TRBD1|TRBV29-1
CSERTGFDYTF
TGCAGCGAGAGGACAGGGTTTGACTACACCTTC
>TRBJ1-1|few|TRBD1|TRBV9
CASSIGQGSNTEAFF
TGTGCCAGCAGCATCGGACAGGGATCGAACACTGAAGCTTTCTTT
>TRBJ2-2|many|NA|TRBV6-4
CVSSITNTGELFF
TGTGTCAGCAGTATAACTAACACCGGGGAGCTGTTTTTT
>TRBJ2-3|many|NA|TRBV10-3
CAIARRQTTDTQYF
TGTGCCATCGCCCGGAGGCAGACCACAGATACGCAGTATTTT
>TRBJ2-7|few|NA|TRBV7-2
CASSLEAASSYEQYF
TGTGCCAGCAGCTTAGAAGCTGCTAGCTCCTACGAGCAGTACTTC
>TRBJ2-5|many|TRBD2|TRBV5-5
CASSFSGGQETQYF
TGTGCCAGCAGCTTCTCGGGGGGCCAAGAGACCCAGTACTTC
>TRBJ2-7|few|NA|TRBV6-6
CASTGTIGYEQYF
TGTGCCAGCACCGGGACAATAGGTTACGAGCAGTACTTC
>TRBJ2-3|many|TRBD2|TRBV6-2/TRBV6-3
CASSTPRLAGVGGTDTQYF
TGTGCCAGCAGTACCCCTAGGCTAGCGGGAGTTGGGGGCACAGATACGCAGTATTTT
>TRBJ2-2|few|NA|TRBV29-1
CSVVGTGELFF
TGCAGCGTTGTGGGCACCGGGGAGCTGTTTTTT